The T cell receptor (beta chain) under discussion was sequenced for a study of response to subunit inactivated influenza vaccine. Findings and limits, study-wide: It was the authors' suggestion that each seasonal influenza vaccination recruits few new T cells.

TCRdb used MiXCR to reprocess the RT-PCR reads, holding one entry per CDR3 protein. The sample lists roughly 170,000 distinct CDR3 sequences, around 8.8% occurring once. This clonotype has only a few counts. Antigen specificity is unknown. It is unclear where the CDR3 begins or ends on the DNA, so no DNA is shown, and the CDR3 is as TCRdb lists it. CDR1 SGHTA and CDR2 FQGNSA come from the germline V gene. Inclusive of both ends, the CDR3 amounts to 12 amino acids. The J gene is TRBJ2-7, the V gene TRBV7-2. The sequence derives from a man aged 50 to 60 who received an inactivated influenza vaccine. The sample was non-naive T cells sorted from PBMCs, taken on the day of vaccination. This chain's CDR3 is CASSLRFGEQYF.